A single sample is the source of the 8 T cell receptor beta chains below, sequenced in a study of cytomegalovirus exposure and HLA in healthy donors. With 60 Vbeta and 13 Jbeta primers, the PCR was carried out. The data were produced by immunoSEQ multiplex PCR, yet TCRdb's version contains in-frame clones alone and is incomplete. The sample has about 230,000 clones, about 83% seen once. Source material: PBMCs. These receptors came from a human donor in good health.

This clone was found once. The chain recombines TRBV5-1 with TRBJ1-5; 9 nucleotides align to TRBD1. CDR3 length: 16 residues. J lost 0 bases, V lost 5 bases, and 6 bases had no gene match. Germline lookup yields CDR1 SGHRS and CDR2 YFSETQ. This CDR3 is CASSGTGPYSNQPQHF. The CDR3 region has the DNA TGCGCCAGCAGTGGGACAGGGCCCTATAGCAATCAGCCCCAGCATTTT.

The chain couples TRBV2 to TRBJ2-7; the D is unclear. The V end was cut by 8 bases, the J end by 3 bases, with 5 bases between. Germline V gene lookup returns CDR1 SNHLY and CDR2 FYNNEI. The CDR3 is 10 amino acids. CDR3 nucleotide sequence: TGTGCCAGCTCAGTCTACGAGCAGTACTTC. It yields the protein CASSVYEQYF. Full variable domain (outside the CDR3, taken from reference TRBV2 and TRBJ2-7): EPEVTQTPSHQVTQMGQEVILRCVPISNHLYFYWYRQILGQKVEFLVSFYNNEISEKSEIFDDQFSVERPDGSNFTLKIRSTKLEDSAMYFCASSVYEQYFGPGTRLTVT.

In its sample, this clone was seen a few times. V is TRBV13 and J is TRBJ2-7; a possible D gene is TRBD1 (5 bases). The germline V gene encodes CDR1 PRHDT and CDR2 FYEKMQ (reference sequence). There are 12 residues in the CDR3. V lost 5 bases to trimming and J lost 0 bases, with 5 bases between them. The CDR3 reads CASSDSSYEQYF. CDR3 nucleotide sequence: TGTGCCAGCAGCGACAGCTCCTACGAGCAGTACTTC.

The V and J genes are TRBV29-1 and TRBJ1-1; D is possibly TRBD1 (6 bases). The V end was cut by 6 bases, the J end by 4 bases, with 12 bases between. There are 12 residues in the CDR3. CDR1 and CDR2 from the germline V gene are SQVTM and ANQGSEA. This CDR3 reads CSVAQGSTEAFF. As DNA, the CDR3 is TGCAGCGTCGCACAGGGAAGCACTGAAGCTTTCTTT.

The rearrangement links TRBV19 to TRBJ2-6; TRBD1 agrees at 7 bases. Per germline, CDR1 LNHDA and CDR2 SQIVND (reference sequence). Trimming removed 9 bases from V and 2 bases from J; junction bases left unmatched: 4. The CDR3 consists of 14 residues. CDR3 loop: CASNDRAGANVLTF. CDR3 coding DNA: TGTGCCAGCAACGACAGGGCTGGGGCCAACGTCCTGACTTTC. Complete variable domain (other parts from reference TRBV19 and TRBJ2-6): DGGITQSPKYLFRKEGQNVTLSCEQNLNHDAMYWYRQDPGQGLRLIYYSQIVNDFQKGDIAEGYSVSREKKESFPLTVTSAQKNPTAFYLCASNDRAGANVLTFGAGSRLTVL.

This clone occurred a few times. The chain is built from TRBV7-9 and TRBJ2-1; D ambiguous. The V end was cut by 2 bases, the J end by 0 bases, with 8 bases between. Germline CDR1 and CDR2: SEHNR and FQNEAQ (reference sequence). This CDR3 is 15 amino acids long. CDR3 amino acids: CASSLFASSYNEQFF. The CDR3 coding sequence is TGTGCCAGCAGCTTATTCGCGAGCTCCTACAATGAGCAGTTCTTC.

The chain carries TRBV29-1 and TRBJ2-1; 8 nucleotides agree with TRBD1. V lost 7 bases and J lost 3; bases outside the gene matches: 11. The CDR3 extends over 15 amino acids. From germline, CDR1 is SQVTM and CDR2 ANQGSEA. In DNA form, the CDR3 reads TGCAGCGCTGCACGGCAGGGGGCTGTCTACAATGAGCAGTTCTTC. Translating it yields CSAARQGAVYNEQFF.

This rearrangement joins TRBV6-5 to TRBJ2-1; TRBD2 matches 7 bases. This CDR3 region has 15 residues. Unmatched junction bases numbered 12, after V lost 6 bases and J lost 7 bases. The germline V gene encodes CDR1 MNHEY and CDR2 SVGAGI. The CDR3 loop reads CASRLGSAGRNEQFF. CDR3 in DNA: TGTGCCAGCAGGCTCGGGTCAGCGGGAAGGAATGAGCAGTTCTTC.